This entry describes one T cell receptor (beta chain). Antigen: not known. The entry originates in a study of T cell responses to AZD1222 COVID-19 vaccine. Background on the study: It was second doses at about 4 or about 12 weeks that were pooled. Study-level points and caveats: Baseline seropositivity occurred in only a handful of AZD1222 recipients. Mostly white British, mostly female donors; authors suggested clonal diversity may be underestimated.

Method: immunoSEQ multiplex PCR; TCRdb's copy keeps in-frame clones and lacks some. The data show some 130,000 clones, around 85% seen once. In germline, CDR1 is SGHTA, CDR2 FQGTGA. Germline trimming cut 0 bases from V and 5 bases from J; bases unmatched to any gene: 8. The CDR3 runs 16 residues. This TCR was sampled from an adult in good health. J is TRBJ2-3 and V is TRBV7-3; 7 bases are shared with TRBD2. Here the sequenced sample was peripheral blood, taken on day 0 of AZD1222 vaccination. CDR3 residues: CASSLTGGRVVDTQYF. The CDR3 bases are TGTGCCAGCAGCTTAACGGGCGGGAGAGTAGTAGATACGCAGTATTTT.